This T cell receptor beta chain was profiled in a study of Ad26.COV2.S vaccination and SARS-CoV-2 variants. Across the study: Intramuscularly, Ad26.COV2.S was given either once or twice, 56 days apart. Whole-study findings and limits: The TCR-based breadth and depth measures might underestimate overall T cell responses.

Treatment noted: some 19 received Ad26.COV2.S at low or high dose, single or two shots; several received placebo; per-sample allocation not given. Sampling happened 63 days after the first vaccine or placebo injection. The administered vaccine (an Ad26 vector) expressed Wuhan-strain SARS-CoV-2 spike. Trimming removed 3 bases at V and 1 base at J, with 9 bases between. Per the germline V gene, CDR1 is LNHDA and CDR2 is SQIVND (reference sequence). CDR3 length equals 14 residues. For this clone: The target antigen is unknown.

Sequencing was performed with immunoSEQ multiplex PCR; in TCRdb, only in-frame clones are kept and a portion is missing. In the table there are hundreds of thousands of clones, about 87% of which are singletons. The input for sequencing was peripheral blood, taken in a trial of Ad26.COV2.S vaccine versus placebo. The clonotype originates from a person aged 18-65 years who received the Ad26.COV2.S COVID-19 vaccine or a placebo. V and J are TRBV19 and TRBJ1-1; no clear D. CDR3 sequence reads: CASSIKERNTEAFF. CDR3 sequence (DNA): TGTGCCAGTAGTATTAAGGAAAGGAACACTGAAGCTTTCTTT.